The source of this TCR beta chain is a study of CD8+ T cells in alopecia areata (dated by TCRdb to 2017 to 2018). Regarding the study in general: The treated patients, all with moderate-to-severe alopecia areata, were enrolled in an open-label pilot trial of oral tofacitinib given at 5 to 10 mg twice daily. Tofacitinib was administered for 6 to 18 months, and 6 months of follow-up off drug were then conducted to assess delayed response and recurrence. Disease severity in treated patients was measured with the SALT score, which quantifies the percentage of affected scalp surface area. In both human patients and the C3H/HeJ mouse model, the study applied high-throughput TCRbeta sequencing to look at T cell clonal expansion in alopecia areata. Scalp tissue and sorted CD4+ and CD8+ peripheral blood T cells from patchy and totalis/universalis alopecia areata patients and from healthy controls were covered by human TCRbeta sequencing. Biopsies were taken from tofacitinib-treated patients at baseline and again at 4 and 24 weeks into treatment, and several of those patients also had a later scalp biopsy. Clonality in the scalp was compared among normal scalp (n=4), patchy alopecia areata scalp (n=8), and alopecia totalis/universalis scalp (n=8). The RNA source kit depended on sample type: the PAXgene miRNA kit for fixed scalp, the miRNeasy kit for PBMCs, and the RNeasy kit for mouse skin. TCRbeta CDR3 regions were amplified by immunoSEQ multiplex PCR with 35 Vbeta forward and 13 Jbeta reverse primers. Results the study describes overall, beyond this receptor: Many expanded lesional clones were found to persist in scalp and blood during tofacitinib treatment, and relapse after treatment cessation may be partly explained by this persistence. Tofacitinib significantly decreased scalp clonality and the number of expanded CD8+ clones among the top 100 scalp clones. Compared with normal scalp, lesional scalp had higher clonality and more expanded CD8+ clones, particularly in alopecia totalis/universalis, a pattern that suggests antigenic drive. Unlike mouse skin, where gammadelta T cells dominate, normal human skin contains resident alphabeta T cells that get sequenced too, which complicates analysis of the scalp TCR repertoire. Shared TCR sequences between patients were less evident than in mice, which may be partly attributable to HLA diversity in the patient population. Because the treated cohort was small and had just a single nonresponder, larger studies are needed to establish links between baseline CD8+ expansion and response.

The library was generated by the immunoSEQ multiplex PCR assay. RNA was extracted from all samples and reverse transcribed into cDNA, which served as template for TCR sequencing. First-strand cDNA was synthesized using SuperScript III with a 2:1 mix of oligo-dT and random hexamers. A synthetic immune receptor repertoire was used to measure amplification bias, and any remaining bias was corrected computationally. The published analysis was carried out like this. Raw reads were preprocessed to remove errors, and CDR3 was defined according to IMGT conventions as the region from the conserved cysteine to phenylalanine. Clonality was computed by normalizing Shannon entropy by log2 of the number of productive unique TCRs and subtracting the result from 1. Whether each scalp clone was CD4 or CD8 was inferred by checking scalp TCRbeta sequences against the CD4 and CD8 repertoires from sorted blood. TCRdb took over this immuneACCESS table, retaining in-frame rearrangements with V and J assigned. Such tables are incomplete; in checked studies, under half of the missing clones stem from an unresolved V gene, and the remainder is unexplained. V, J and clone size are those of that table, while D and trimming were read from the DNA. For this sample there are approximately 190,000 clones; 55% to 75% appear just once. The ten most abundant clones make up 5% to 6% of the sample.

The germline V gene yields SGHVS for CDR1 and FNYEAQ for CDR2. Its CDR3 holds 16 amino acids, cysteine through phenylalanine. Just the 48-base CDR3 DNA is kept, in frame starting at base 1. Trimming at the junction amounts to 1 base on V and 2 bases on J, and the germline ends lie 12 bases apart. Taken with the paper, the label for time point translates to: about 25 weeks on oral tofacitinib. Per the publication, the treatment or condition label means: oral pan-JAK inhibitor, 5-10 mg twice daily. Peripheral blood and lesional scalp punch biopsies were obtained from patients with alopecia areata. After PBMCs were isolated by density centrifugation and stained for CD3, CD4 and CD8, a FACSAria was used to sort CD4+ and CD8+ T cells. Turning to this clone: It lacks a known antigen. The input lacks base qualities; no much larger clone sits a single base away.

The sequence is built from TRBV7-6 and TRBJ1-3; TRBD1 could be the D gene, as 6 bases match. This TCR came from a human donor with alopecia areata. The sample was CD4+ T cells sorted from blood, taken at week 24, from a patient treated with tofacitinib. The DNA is TGTGCCAGCAGCTTAGTCGGGGGCGCGACTGGAAACACCATATATTTT. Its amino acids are CASSLVGGATGNTIYF. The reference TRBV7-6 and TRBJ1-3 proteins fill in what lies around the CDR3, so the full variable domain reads GAGVSQSPRYKVTKRGQDVALRCDPISGHVSLYWYRQALGQGPEFLTYFNYEAQQDKSGLPNDRFSAERPEGSISTLTIQRTEQRDSAMYRCASSLVGGATGNTIYFGEGSWLTVV.